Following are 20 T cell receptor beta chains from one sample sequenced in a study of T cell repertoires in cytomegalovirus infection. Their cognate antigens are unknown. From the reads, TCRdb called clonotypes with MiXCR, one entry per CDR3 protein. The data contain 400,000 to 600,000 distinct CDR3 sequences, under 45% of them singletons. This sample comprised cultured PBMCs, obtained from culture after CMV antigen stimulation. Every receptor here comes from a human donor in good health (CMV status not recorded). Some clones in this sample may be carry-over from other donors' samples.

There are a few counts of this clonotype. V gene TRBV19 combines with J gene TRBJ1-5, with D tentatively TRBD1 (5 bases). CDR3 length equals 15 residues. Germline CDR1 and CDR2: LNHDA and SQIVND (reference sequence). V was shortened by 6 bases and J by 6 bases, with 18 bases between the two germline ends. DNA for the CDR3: TGTGCCAGTAGAAAGGCGTGGAGGGGAGGTCAGCCCCAGCATTTT. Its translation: CASRKAWRGGQPQHF. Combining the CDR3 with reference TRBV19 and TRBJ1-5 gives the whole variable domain DGGITQSPKYLFRKEGQNVTLSCEQNLNHDAMYWYRQDPGQGLRLIYYSQIVNDFQKGDIAEGYSVSREKKESFPLTVTSAQKNPTAFYLCASRKAWRGGQPQHFGDGTRLSIL.

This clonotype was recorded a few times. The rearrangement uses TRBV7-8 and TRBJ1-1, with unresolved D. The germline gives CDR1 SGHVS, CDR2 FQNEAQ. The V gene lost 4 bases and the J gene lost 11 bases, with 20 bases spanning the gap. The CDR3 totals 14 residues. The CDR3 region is CASSYPLNVERAFF. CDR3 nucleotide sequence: TGTGCCAGCAGCTACCCCCTAAATGTCGAAAGGGCTTTCTTT.

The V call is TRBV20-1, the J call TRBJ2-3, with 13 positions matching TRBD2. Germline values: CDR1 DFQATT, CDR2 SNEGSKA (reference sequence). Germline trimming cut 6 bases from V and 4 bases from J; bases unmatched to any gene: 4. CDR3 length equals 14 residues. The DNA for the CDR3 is TGCAGTGCCTTCGGACTAGCGGGAGCAGATACGCAGTATTTT. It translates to CSAFGLAGADTQYF.

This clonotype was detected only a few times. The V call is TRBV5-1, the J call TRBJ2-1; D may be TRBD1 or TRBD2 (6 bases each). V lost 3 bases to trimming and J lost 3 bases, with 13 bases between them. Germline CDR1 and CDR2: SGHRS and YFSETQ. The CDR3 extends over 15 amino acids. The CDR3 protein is CASSWGAPVYNEQFF. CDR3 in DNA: TGCGCCAGCAGCTGGGGGGCGCCCGTCTACAATGAGCAGTTCTTC.

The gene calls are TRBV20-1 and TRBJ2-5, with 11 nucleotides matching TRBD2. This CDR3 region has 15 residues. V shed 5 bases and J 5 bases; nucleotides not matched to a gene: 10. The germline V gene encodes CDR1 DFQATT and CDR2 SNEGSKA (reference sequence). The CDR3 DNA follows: TGCAGTGCTTCCGCAGTGGCTAGCGGGGGGGAGACCCAGTACTTC. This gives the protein CSASAVASGGETQYF.

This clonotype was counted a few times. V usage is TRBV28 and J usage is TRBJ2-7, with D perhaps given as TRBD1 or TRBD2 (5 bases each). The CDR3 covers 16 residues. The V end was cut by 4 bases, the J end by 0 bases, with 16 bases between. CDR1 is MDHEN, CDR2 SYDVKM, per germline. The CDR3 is CASSSTGRAGSYEQYF. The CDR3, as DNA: TGTGCCAGCAGTTCAACGGGCAGGGCGGGCTCCTACGAGCAGTACTTC.

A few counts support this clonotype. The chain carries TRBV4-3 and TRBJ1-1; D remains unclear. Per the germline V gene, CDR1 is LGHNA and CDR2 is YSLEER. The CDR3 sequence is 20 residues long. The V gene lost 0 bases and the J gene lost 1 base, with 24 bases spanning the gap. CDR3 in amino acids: CASSQDCPRANHKPNTEAFF. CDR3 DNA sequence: TGCGCCAGCAGCCAAGATTGCCCCCGGGCTAATCATAAACCGAACACTGAAGCTTTCTTT.

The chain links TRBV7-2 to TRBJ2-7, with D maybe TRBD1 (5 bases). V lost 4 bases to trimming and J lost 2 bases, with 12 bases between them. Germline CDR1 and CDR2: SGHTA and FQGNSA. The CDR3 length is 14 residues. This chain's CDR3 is CASSYQKGAYEQYF. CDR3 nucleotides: TGTGCCAGCAGCTACCAAAAAGGGGCCTACGAGCAGTACTTC.

The chain's CDR3 is CASNPGTSGSIETQYF. As DNA, the CDR3 is TGTGCCAGCAACCCCGGGACTAGCGGGAGCATTGAGACCCAGTACTTC. The V and J genes are TRBV6-5 and TRBJ2-5; 14 bases fit TRBD2. Trimming at V came to 7 bases and at J to 5 bases, leaving 9 bases not matched to a gene. CDR1 and CDR2 from the germline V gene are MNHEY and SVGAGI. This CDR3 is 16 amino acids long.

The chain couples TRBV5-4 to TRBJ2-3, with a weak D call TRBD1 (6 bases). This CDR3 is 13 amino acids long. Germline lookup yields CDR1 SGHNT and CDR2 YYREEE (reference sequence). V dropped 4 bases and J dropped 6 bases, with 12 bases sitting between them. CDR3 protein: CASSAPRGDTQYF. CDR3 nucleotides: TGTGCCAGCAGCGCACCGAGGGGGGATACGCAGTATTTT.

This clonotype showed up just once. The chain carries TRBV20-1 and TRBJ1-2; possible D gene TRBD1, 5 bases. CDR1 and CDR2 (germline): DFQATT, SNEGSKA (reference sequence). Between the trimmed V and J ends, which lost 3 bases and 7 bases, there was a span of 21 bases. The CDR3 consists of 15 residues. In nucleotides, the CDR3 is TGCAGTGCTAGTATCGGTCGGCAGGGAGGCGCTGGCTACACCTTC. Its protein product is CSASIGRQGGAGYTF.

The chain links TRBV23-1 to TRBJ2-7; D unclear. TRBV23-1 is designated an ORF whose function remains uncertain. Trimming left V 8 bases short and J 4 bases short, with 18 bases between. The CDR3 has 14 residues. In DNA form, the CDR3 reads TGCGCCAGCCTTCGGCGTCCAGCGTGGTACGAGCAGTACTTC. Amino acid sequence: CASLRRPAWYEQYF.

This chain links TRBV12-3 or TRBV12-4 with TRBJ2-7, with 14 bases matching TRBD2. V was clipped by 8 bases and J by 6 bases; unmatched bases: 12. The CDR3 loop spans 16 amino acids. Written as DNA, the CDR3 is TGTGCCAGCGGGATCACCGGGACTAGCGGGAGTAGCGAGCAGTACTTC. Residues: CASGITGTSGSSEQYF.

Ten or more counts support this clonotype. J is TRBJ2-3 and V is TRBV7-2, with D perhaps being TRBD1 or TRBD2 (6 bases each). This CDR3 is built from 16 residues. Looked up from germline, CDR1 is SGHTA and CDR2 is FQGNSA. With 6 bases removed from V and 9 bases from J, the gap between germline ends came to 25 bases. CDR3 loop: CASRNIDRRGQGTQYF. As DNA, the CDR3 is TGTGCCAGCAGAAATATTGATCGGCGGGGCCAGGGGACGCAGTATTTT.

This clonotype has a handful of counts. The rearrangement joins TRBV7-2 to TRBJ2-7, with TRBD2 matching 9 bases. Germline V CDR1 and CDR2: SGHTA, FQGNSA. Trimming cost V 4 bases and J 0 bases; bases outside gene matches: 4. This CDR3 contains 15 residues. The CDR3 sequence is CASSSFSGSSYEQYF. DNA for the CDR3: TGTGCCAGCAGCTCCTTTAGCGGGAGCTCCTACGAGCAGTACTTC.

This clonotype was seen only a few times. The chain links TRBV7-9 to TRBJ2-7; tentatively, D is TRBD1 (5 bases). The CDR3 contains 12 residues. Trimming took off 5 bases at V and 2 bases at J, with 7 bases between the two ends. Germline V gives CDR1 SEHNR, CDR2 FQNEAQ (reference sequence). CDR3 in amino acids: CASSQTAYEQYF. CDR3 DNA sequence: TGTGCCAGCAGCCAGACAGCCTACGAGCAGTACTTC.

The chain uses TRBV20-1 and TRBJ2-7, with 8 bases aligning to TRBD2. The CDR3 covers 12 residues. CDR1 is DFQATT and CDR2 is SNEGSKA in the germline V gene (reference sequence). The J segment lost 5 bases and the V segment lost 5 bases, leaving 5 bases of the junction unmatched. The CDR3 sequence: CSAERGTDEQYF. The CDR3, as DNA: TGCAGTGCTGAGCGGGGGACCGACGAGCAGTACTTC.

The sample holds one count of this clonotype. The CDR3 sequence is CASTGRGTYEQYF. In DNA form, the CDR3 reads TGTGCCAGCACCGGCAGGGGCACCTACGAGCAGTACTTC. This sequence joins TRBV6-8 and TRBJ2-7; a possible D gene is TRBD1 (6 bases). Deletions cut 7 bases from V and 2 bases from J, with 12 bases between. This CDR3 contains 13 residues. Per the germline V gene, CDR1 is MNHGY and CDR2 is SAAAGT.

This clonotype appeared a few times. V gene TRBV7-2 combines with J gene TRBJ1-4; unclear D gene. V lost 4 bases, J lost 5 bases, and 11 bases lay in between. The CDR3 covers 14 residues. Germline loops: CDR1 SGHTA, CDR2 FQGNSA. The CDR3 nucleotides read TGTGCCAGCAGCTCTTCGTTATCGAATGAAAAACTGTTTTTT. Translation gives CASSSSLSNEKLFF.

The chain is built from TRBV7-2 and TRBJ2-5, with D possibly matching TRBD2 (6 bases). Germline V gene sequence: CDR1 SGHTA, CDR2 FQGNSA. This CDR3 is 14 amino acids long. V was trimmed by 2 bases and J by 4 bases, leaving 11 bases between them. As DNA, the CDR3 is TGTGCCAGCAGCTTACTCCCCGGGGGAGAGACCCAGTACTTC. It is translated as CASSLLPGGETQYF.